Detailed here is one T cell receptor (beta chain). Its antigen is as yet unknown. The length of the CDR3 is 16 residues. V lost 2 bases, J lost 4 bases, and 5 bases stayed unmatched. Germline assignment: CDR1 MNHEY and CDR2 SMNVEV (reference sequence). The data stem from a study of PD-1 blockade in classical Hodgkin lymphoma. At the level of the study: On a schedule of every 2 weeks, patients received nivolumab 3 mg/kg intravenously. Study-level results: TCR diversity in CD4+, not CD8+, cells rose significantly by C4D1. When nivolumab was started under 1 year after ASCT, patients were excluded. Complete responders' baseline diversity resembled that of newly diagnosed patients.

The time point was: cycle 4 day 1 (C4D1), after more than 5 weeks of nivolumab. There was relapse after autologous stem cell transplantation in every patient, and there was variation in brentuximab vedotin exposure. Investigators isolated CD4+ T cells from thawed PBMCs through magnetic negative selection. Assay used: immunoSEQ multiplex PCR; TCRdb lists only in-frame clones, some missing. The sample includes around 17,000 clones, over 70% seen only once; the top ten take roughly 1.8%. Sequenced material: CD4+ T cells from blood, taken before the fourth cycle of nivolumab. This chain joins TRBV27 and TRBJ1-3; TRBD1 matches 10 bases. The TCR originated in a human donor with classical Hodgkin lymphoma. CDR3 amino acids: CASSLDGTGAGNTIYF. CDR3 coding DNA: TGTGCCAGCAGTTTAGACGGGACAGGGGCCGGAAACACCATATATTTT.